What follows describes a single T cell receptor beta chain. As yet, its antigen is unknown. The data were taken from a study of T cells in localized non-small cell lung cancer. The CDR3 sequence is 14 residues long. Germline V gives CDR1 SGHRS, CDR2 YFSETQ. Trimming removed 3 bases from V and 13 bases from J; junction bases left unmatched: 6. Some clones are missing from TCRdb's copy, which holds only in-frame ones; the method was immunoSEQ multiplex PCR. The sample yields 1,500 to 2,000 clones, roughly 30% seen once. The study's findings and limits: Sequencing involved a lone tumor region, leaving heterogeneity possible. Among the tissues sampled, uninvolved adjacent lung had the highest T cell clonality, above tumor.

The clonotype was recovered from a male donor aged 60 or over with stage I squamous cell lung carcinoma. The sequencing here drew on normal lung tissue next to the tumor, taken before any cancer treatment. The gene calls are TRBV5-1 and TRBJ2-1, with 14 positions matching TRBD2. This CDR3 is CASSSGLAGDLQFF. CDR3 nucleotides: TGCGCCAGCAGCTCGGGACTAGCGGGAGACCTACAGTTCTTC.